This T cell receptor (beta chain) was identified during a study of response to subunit inactivated influenza vaccine. The V gene's germline CDR1 is SGHTA and CDR2 FQGNSA. The CDR3 is made up of 15 amino acids. This clonotype has only a few counts. Antigen unknown. One end of the junction varies from germline; a read error may be responsible. Study-level points and caveats: After each seasonal influenza vaccination, few new T cells are recruited, the authors suggested.

TCRdb reanalysed the RT-PCR reads using MiXCR and keeps one entry per CDR3 protein. The sample lists under 950,000 distinct CDR3 sequences, approximately 21% seen once, with around 9.6% in the top ten. The origin of this receptor is a man in his fifties or sixties who received an inactivated influenza vaccine. This chain uses TRBV7-2 with TRBJ2-1; 12 bases map to TRBD2. The sample was PBMCs from blood, taken roughly 5 days after vaccination. The CDR3 region has the DNA TGTGCCAGCAGCTCCGCCGGACTAGCGGGATCTCAGTTCCACTTC. Translated: CASSSAGLAGSQFHF.